This T cell receptor beta chain is drawn from a study of T cell responses to AZD1222 COVID-19 vaccine. As concerns this clone: The antigen remains undetermined.

General observations from the study: Baseline seropositivity occurred in only six AZD1222 recipients.

The CDR3 totals 15 residues. The junction had 9 bases not matched to a gene; V was cut back by 5 bases and J by 6 bases. Germline V gives CDR1 MDHEN, CDR2 SYDVKM. Profiled with immunoSEQ multiplex PCR; TCRdb holds only in-frame clones, not every one. The sample yields 95,000 to 150,000 clones, 90% seen once. The receptor's source is an adult in good health. The material sequenced was peripheral blood, taken on day 0 of AZD1222 vaccination. The chain carries TRBV28 and TRBJ2-3, with 9 nucleotides matching TRBD1. The CDR3 sequence: CASSPDRGRGDTQYF. The CDR3 nucleotides read TGTGCCAGCAGTCCGGACAGGGGAAGGGGGGATACGCAGTATTTT.